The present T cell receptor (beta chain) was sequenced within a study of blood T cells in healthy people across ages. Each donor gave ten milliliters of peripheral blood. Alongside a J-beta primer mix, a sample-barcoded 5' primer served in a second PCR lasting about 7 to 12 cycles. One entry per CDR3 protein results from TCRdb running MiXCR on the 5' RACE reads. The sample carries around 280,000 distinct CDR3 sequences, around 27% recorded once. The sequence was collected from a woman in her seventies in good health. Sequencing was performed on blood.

As DNA, the CDR3 is TGTGCCAGCAGCTTAGGGGAGGACAGGGCACGGGAGCAGTACTTC. Protein: CASSLGEDRAREQYF. V usage is TRBV7-6 and J usage is TRBJ2-7; TRBD1 agrees at 8 bases. Trimming removed 1 base from V and 7 bases from J; junction bases left unmatched: 9. The germline V gene encodes CDR1 SGHVS and CDR2 FNYEAQ. This CDR3 has 15 residues.